The clone carrying this TCR beta chain has a handful of counts. The data stem from a study of T cell responses to AZD1222 COVID-19 vaccine. Clones were sequenced by immunoSEQ multiplex PCR, and TCRdb holds only the in-frame ones, with some missing. Seen here are some 150,000 clones, around 89% observed once, and the top ten hold 2.5% to 3.5%. This CDR3 comprises 13 residues. The V segment lost 7 bases and the J segment 1 base; nucleotides outside the gene matches: 3. Germline CDR1 SQVTM, CDR2 ANQGSEA. Material: peripheral blood, obtained on day 0 of AZD1222 vaccination. The source is an adult in good health. J is TRBJ2-7 and V is TRBV29-1; TRBD2 matches at 11 bases. CDR3 nucleotides: TGCAGCGCGGGACTAGCGGATTCCTACGAGCAGTACTTC. It yields the protein CSAGLADSYEQYF.